This T cell receptor beta chain was sequenced during a study of CD8+ T cells in alopecia areata. RNA was isolated and reverse transcribed to cDNA, the sequencing template. Method: immunoSEQ multiplex PCR; TCRdb's copy keeps in-frame clones and lacks some. The data hold approximately 200,000 clones, with 55% to 70% observed a single time. The sample's treatment: oral pan-JAK inhibitor, 5-10 mg twice daily. Peripheral blood and lesional scalp punch biopsies came from alopecia areata patients. A remark on this clone: What it binds is unknown.

CDR1 and CDR2 (germline): ENHRY, SYGVKD. The CDR3 length is 13 residues. Deletions cut 2 bases from V and 3 bases from J, with 7 bases between. General study points: Lesional scalp, notably in alopecia totalis/universalis, had clonality above that of normal scalp. Numerous expanded lesional clones remained in scalp and blood during tofacitinib. In patients, TCRs were shared less clearly than in mice, and HLA may possibly be involved.

This specimen was CD4+ T cells sorted from blood, taken at week 24, from a patient treated with tofacitinib. The TCR was taken from a human donor with alopecia areata. This chain links TRBV10-3 with TRBJ2-5, with D maybe TRBD2 (5 bases). CDR3 sequence reads: CAISEREKETQYF. Here the CDR3 DNA reads TGTGCCATCAGTGAGAGGGAGAAAGAGACCCAGTACTTC.